This TCR beta chain is drawn from a study of blood T cell repertoires in COVID-19 (TCRdb year 2020). For context, the study as a whole: Collaborator samples came from the United States, Italy and Spain and covered acute and convalescent phases of COVID-19. The prospective study material was composed of cDNA or gDNA derived from T cells, B-cell-depleted T cells, or PBMCs. Deeply sampled blood TCRbeta repertoires from subjects exposed to, actively infected with, or recovered from COVID-19 were included in the dataset. The repertoires were made available in a free public database intended to serve as a resource for research on the immune response to SARS-CoV-2. Samples came from the ongoing ImmuneRACE study (first 160 participants) plus 1,254 subjects from 6 global collaborators. Nearly every sample came with metadata listing a de-identified subject ID, COVID-19 status, age in years and sex. Where HLA class I and class II types were available, the types were taken from metadata supplied by the sample provider, not from assay-based typing. General study outcomes and caveats: The amount of clinical and demographic metadata varied by source and participant and was provided uncurated.

TCRbeta CDR3 regions were amplified from genomic DNA by means of the immunoSEQ Assay, a bias-controlled multiplex PCR. Per the authors' processing: Within the assay, amplification of reference gene primers was used to estimate how many nucleated cells each sample contained. Sequence reads were collapsed and filtered to measure the absolute abundance of every unique TCRbeta CDR3 rearrangement. For each sample, productive Simpson clonality was calculated by taking the square root of Simpson's diversity index across productive rearrangements. The clones in this table, taken by TCRdb from immuneACCESS, are in-frame only. Not every clone is retained; where verified, under half of the shortfall comes from an unresolved V gene, and the cause of the rest is unknown. V and J calls and clone size come straight from that table; D and trimming were deduced from the DNA. This sample is represented by tens of thousands of clones; more than 70% of them were singletons. The ten largest clones represent 3.7% of the sample.

Collaborating institutions collected whole blood in K2EDTA tubes following their own protocols. Collaborator samples were shipped for TCRbeta analysis as frozen whole blood, isolated PBMCs, or DNA extracted from either sample type. The CDR3 holds 17 amino acids from the cysteine to the phenylalanine. Kept here is only the CDR3 DNA, which spans 51 bases and is read in frame from base 1. Germline trimming amounts to 5 bases on V and 4 bases on J, with 13 as the count of junction bases outside the gene matches. Reading the germline V gene gives CDR1 SGHVS and CDR2 FNYEAQ. As for this clone: Its antigen remains undetermined. Base qualities are missing; no much larger clone stands one base away.

Material: peripheral blood. This chain is built from TRBV7-6 and TRBJ1-5; 8 of the junction bases match TRBD1. The clonotype was recovered from a human donor in a cohort sampled during active COVID-19. CDR3 protein: CASSPQGAPGGNQPQHF. The DNA reads TGTGCCAGCAGCCCGCAGGGGGCGCCGGGTGGGAATCAGCCCCAGCATTTT.